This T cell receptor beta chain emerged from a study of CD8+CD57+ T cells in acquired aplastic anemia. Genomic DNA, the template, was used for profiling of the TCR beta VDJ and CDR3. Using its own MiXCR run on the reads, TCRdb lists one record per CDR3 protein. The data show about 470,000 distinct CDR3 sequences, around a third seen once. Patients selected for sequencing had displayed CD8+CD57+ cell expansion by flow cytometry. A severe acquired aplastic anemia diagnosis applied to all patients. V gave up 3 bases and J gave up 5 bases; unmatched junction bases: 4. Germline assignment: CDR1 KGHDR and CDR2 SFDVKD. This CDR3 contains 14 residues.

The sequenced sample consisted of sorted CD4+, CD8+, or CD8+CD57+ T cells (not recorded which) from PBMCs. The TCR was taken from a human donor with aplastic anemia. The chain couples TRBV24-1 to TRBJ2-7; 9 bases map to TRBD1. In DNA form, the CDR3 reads TGTGCCACCAGTGATCCCAGACAGGGGGACGAGCAGTACTTC. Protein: CATSDPRQGDEQYF.